This T cell receptor (beta chain) was recovered during a study of metastatic and nonmetastatic thyroid tumors. About the research overall: Thyroid patients, malignant and benign, had repertoires compared across blood and tumor or nodule tissue.

There were no patients who had received any treatment before thyroid surgery. TCRdb re-clonotyped the PCR reads through MiXCR. The top ten hold around 5% of the sample, which has roughly 10,000 clones, more than 25% seen once. The germline CDR1 and CDR2 sequences are MDHEN and SYDVKM. CDR3 length: 14 residues. The V and J ends lost 7 bases and 5 bases respectively, with 17 bases between them. This clone is medium-sized (0.01 to 0.1%) within its sample. The rearrangement links TRBV28 to TRBJ1-2; weak D call: TRBD1 (6 bases). The receptor was isolated from a female donor with papillary thyroid cancer or a benign thyroid nodule (not recorded which). Some clones in this sample may be carry-over from other donors' samples. Sequencing was performed on tumor tissue. The CDR3 protein is CASTNPGQIYGYTF. CDR3 coding DNA: TGTGCCAGCACGAACCCAGGACAGATTTATGGCTACACCTTC.